The clone carrying this T cell receptor beta chain occurred many times. Its antigen is unidentified. Per the germline V gene, CDR1 is SGHTA and CDR2 is FQGNSA. This CDR3 comprises 13 residues. With 1 base removed from V and 4 bases from J, the gap between germline ends came to 7 bases. The data derive from a study of T cell repertoires in cytomegalovirus infection. Whole-study context: The study used recently identified HLA-C-restricted and well-studied HLA-B-restricted CMV epitopes. Public TCR beta signature analysis indicated the presence of both CMV infection and matching HLA type. Study results and limitations: The response measured ex vivo was dominated by TCR beta clonotypes (HLA-C-restricted and CMV-specific).

TCRdb re-called the reads through MiXCR, storing one row per CDR3 protein. The sample has under 850,000 distinct CDR3 sequences, roughly 30% seen once. The material was cultured PBMCs, obtained from culture after CMV antigen stimulation. The chain uses TRBV7-2 and TRBJ2-5; D call uncertain. The origin of this receptor is a human donor in good health (CMV status not recorded). Some clones in this sample may be carry-over from other donors' samples. The CDR3, as DNA: TGTGCCAGCAGCTTAGATAAGGGAGAGACCCAGTACTTC. Amino acids: CASSLDKGETQYF.